What follows is one TCR beta chain and its context. Its target is unknown. These data come from a study of cytomegalovirus exposure and HLA in healthy donors. Findings and caveats of the study: V segments that were indistinguishable, TRBV6-2 and TRBV6-3 among them, were omitted from analysis.

PCR involved 60 Vbeta and 13 Jbeta primers. The data were produced by immunoSEQ multiplex PCR, yet TCRdb's version contains in-frame clones alone and is incomplete. The sample includes about 150,000 clones, 70% to 80% of them seen just once. Germline assignment: CDR1 SGHAT and CDR2 FQNNGV. Trimming at V came to 3 bases and at J to 1 base, leaving 9 bases not matched to a gene. The CDR3 runs 18 residues. The source of this sequence is a man aged 50-59 years in good health and CMV-seropositive. The sample consisted of PBMCs. The genes are TRBV11-2 and TRBJ2-5; 12 bases align to TRBD2. Written as DNA, the CDR3 is TGTGCCAGCAGCTTTTACCCGACTAGCGGGAGTACCCAAGAGACCCAGTACTTC. Residues: CASSFYPTSGSTQETQYF.